This entry features one TCR beta chain sequence. The sort gate was single viable CD3+CD4+CD8-CD45RO+ cells for memory CD4+ T cells. The sample is drawn from a study of memory CD4+ T cells and cytomegalovirus serostatus. Under the authors' procedure: Out-of-frame sequences were removed, leaving 2,204,828 distinct TCRbeta sequences. Here immunoSEQ multiplex PCR was the method, and the copy in TCRdb shows in-frame clones only, minus some. D and trimming were read from the DNA, whereas the V and J calls and clone size are those reported in that table. The sample includes fewer than 40,000 clones, around three quarters of them seen just once. CDR1 is MNHEY, CDR2 SVGAGI, per germline. V was cut by 0 bases and J by 0 bases, with 11 bases left in between. This CDR3 is 16 amino acids long.

Input material: memory CD4+ T cells from blood. The sequence came from an adult in good health and CMV-seropositive. This chain links TRBV6-5 with TRBJ1-1; D gene ambiguous. The DNA for the CDR3 is TGTGCCAGCAGTTACTCGTATCGGGGTCTGAACACTGAAGCTTTCTTT. This codes for CASSYSYRGLNTEAFF.